This TCR beta chain was sequenced in a study of blood T cell repertoires in COVID-19. Study background: Donors in the United States, Italy and Spain gave samples during acute or convalescent COVID-19. The cDNA or gDNA used as material had been derived from T cells, B-cell-depleted T cells, or PBMCs.

Details on this clone: The junction does not match germline at one end; this may be a read error.

In the original processing: Amplified reference gene primers provided the basis for estimating nucleated cell counts. TCRdb's copy holds only in-frame clones and misses some; the assay was immunoSEQ multiplex PCR. That table gives V, J and clone size, and the DNA gave D and trimming. Among approximately 260,000 clones listed, approximately 91% were seen once. This CDR3 is 12 amino acids long. Germline CDR1 reads SGHRS; CDR2 reads YFSETQ. The chain joins TRBV5-1 to TRBJ1-1; possibly TRBD1 for D (5 bases). This sequence was found in a man aged 50 or older with acute or convalescent COVID-19. Specimen: peripheral blood. The CDR3 DNA sequence: TGCGCCAGCCGCTTGGGGGACTCGTTCGCTTTCTTT. As protein: CASRLGDSFAFF. Full variable domain (rest looked up from reference TRBV5-1 and TRBJ1-1): KAGVTQTPRYLIKTRGQQVTLSCSPISGHRSVSWYQQTPGQGLQFLFEYFSETQRNKGNFPGRFSGRQFSNSRSEMNVSTLELGDSALYLCASRLGDSFAFFGQGTRLTVV.